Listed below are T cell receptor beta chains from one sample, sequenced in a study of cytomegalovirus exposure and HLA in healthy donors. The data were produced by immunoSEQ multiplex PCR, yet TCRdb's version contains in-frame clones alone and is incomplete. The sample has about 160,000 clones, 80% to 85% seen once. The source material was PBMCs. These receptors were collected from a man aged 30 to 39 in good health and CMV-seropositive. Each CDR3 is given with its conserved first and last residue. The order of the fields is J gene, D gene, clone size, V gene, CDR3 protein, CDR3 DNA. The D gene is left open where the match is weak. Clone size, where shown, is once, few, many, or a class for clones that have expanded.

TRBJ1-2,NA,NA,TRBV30,CAWSEGGGHRYTF,TGTGCCTGGAGCGAAGGGGGGGGACATCGCTACACCTTC
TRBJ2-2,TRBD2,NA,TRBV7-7,CASSPSGTSVHGELFF,TGTGCTAGCAGCCCGTCCGGGACTAGCGTTCACGGGGAGCTGTTTTTT
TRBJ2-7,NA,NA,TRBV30,CAWSTSEIAWVQYF,TGTGCCTGGAGTACCAGCGAGATAGCGTGGGTGCAGTACTTC
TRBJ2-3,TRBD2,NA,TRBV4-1,CASSQVWTSGRVDTQYF,TGCGCCAGCAGCCAAGTATGGACTAGCGGGAGGGTAGATACGCAGTATTTT
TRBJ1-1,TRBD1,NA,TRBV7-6,CASSFGTGHAFF,TGTGCCAGCAGCTTCGGGACAGGGCATGCTTTCTTT
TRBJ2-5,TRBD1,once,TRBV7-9,CASSLQGTGETQYF,TGTGCCAGCAGTCTTCAGGGGACAGGGGAGACCCAGTACTTC
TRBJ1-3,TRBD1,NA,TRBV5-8,CASSLGPGGIRAGNTIYF,TGTGCCAGCAGCTTGGGGCCAGGGGGCATTAGAGCTGGAAACACCATATATTTT
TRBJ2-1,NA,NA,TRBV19,CASSSGTRGDNEQFF,TGTGCCAGTAGCTCCGGGACCAGGGGGGACAATGAGCAGTTCTTC
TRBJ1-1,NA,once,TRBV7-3,CASSLIGGGNTEAFF,TGTGCCAGCAGCTTGATCGGTGGCGGGAACACTGAAGCTTTCTTT
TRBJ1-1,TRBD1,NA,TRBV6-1,CASSPRQGTNTEAFF,TGTGCCAGCAGTCCCAGACAGGGGACGAACACTGAAGCTTTCTTT
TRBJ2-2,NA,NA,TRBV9,CASSRDTQYTGELFF,TGTGCCAGCAGTCGGGACACCCAGTACACCGGGGAGCTGTTTTTT
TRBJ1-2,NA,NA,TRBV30,CAWGTNYGYTF,TGTGCCTGGGGGACAAACTATGGCTACACCTTC
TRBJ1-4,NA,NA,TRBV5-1,CASSLFEPPGGKLFF,TGCGCCAGCAGCTTATTTGAACCCCCAGGTGGAAAACTGTTTTTT
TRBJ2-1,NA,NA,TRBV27,CASSPISGLVYNEQFF,TGTGCCAGCAGTCCCATTAGCGGTTTAGTCTACAATGAGCAGTTCTTC
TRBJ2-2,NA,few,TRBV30,CAWREGDRDTGELFF,TGTGCCTGGAGGGAGGGTGACAGGGACACCGGGGAGCTGTTTTTT
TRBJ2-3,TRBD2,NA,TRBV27,CASRTTPTSGMTDTQYF,TGTGCCAGCAGAACGACCCCGACTAGCGGGATGACAGATACGCAGTATTTT
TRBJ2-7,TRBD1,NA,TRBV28,CAGKGTGSYEQYF,TGTGCCGGGAAAGGGACAGGCTCCTACGAGCAGTACTTC
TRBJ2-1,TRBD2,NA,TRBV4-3,CASSQDYGGGYNEQFF,TGCGCCAGCAGCCAAGATTACGGGGGGGGCTACAATGAGCAGTTCTTC
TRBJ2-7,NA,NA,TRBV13,CASSLAGVDEQYF,TGTGCCAGCAGCTTAGCAGGGGTCGACGAGCAGTACTTC
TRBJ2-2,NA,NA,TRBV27,CASSPPPSANTGELFF,TGTGCCAGCAGCCCTCCCCCTAGCGCGAACACCGGGGAGCTGTTTTTT
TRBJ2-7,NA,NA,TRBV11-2,CASSFTAPHPYEQYF,TGTGCCAGCAGCTTTACAGCCCCGCATCCCTACGAGCAGTACTTC
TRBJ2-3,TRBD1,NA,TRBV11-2,CASSEGQGSTDTQYF,TGTGCCAGCAGCGAGGGACAGGGGAGCACAGATACGCAGTATTTT
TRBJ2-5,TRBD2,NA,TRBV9,CASSVGIGEGETQYF,TGTGCCAGCAGCGTAGGGATAGGGGAGGGGGAGACCCAGTACTTC
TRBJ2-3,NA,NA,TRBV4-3,CASSQVVGVTDTQYF,TGCGCCAGCAGCCAAGTTGTAGGAGTCACAGATACGCAGTATTTT
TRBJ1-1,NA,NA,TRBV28,CASSLLAQNTEAFF,TGTGCCAGCAGTTTATTGGCCCAGAACACTGAAGCTTTCTTT
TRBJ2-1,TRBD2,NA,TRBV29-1,CSVEGGGAGNEQFF,TGCAGCGTTGAAGGCGGGGGGGCCGGAAATGAGCAGTTCTTC
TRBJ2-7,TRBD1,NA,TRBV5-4,CASSPTGVRDEQYF,TGTGCCAGCAGCCCGACAGGGGTTAGGGACGAGCAGTACTTC
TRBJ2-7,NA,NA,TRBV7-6,CASSLRIEGGNEQYF,TGTGCCAGCAGCTTAAGGATCGAGGGGGGGAACGAGCAGTACTTC
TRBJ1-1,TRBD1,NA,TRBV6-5,CASSHGGQGWTEAFF,TGTGCCAGCAGTCACGGGGGACAGGGATGGACTGAAGCTTTCTTT
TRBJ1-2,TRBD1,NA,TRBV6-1,CASTQPAGGYGYTF,TGTGCCAGCACCCAACCGGCAGGGGGCTATGGCTACACCTTC
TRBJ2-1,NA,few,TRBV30,CAWSVTSSYNEQFF,TGTGCCTGGAGTGTAACCAGCTCCTACAATGAGCAGTTCTTC
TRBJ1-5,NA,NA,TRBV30,CAWSDRGQPQHF,TGTGCCTGGAGTGACCGGGGACAACCCCAGCATTTT
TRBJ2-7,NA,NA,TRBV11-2,CASSPGFSYEQYF,TGTGCCAGCAGCCCCGGGTTCTCCTACGAGCAGTACTTC
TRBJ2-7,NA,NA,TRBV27,CASSLFWQASTYEQYF,TGTGCCAGCAGTTTATTCTGGCAGGCGTCGACCTACGAGCAGTACTTC
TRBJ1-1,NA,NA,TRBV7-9,CASSPGALNTEAFF,TGTGCCAGCAGCCCAGGGGCGTTGAACACTGAAGCTTTCTTT
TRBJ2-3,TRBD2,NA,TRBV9,CASNPAGGGGTDTQYF,TGTGCCAGCAACCCAGCGGGAGGGGGTGGGACAGATACGCAGTATTTT
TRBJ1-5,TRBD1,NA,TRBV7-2,CASSLGWTGLSNQPQHF,TGTGCCAGCAGCTTAGGATGGACAGGCCTTAGCAATCAGCCCCAGCATTTT
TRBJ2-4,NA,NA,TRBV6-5,CASSYGPFQNIQYF,TGTGCCAGCAGTTACGGCCCGTTCCAAAACATTCAGTACTTC
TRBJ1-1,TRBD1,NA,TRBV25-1,CASAPGGRNTEAFF,TGTGCCAGCGCGCCAGGGGGCAGGAACACTGAAGCTTTCTTT
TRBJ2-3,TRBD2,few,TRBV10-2,CASRARPSGDGGTQYF,TGCGCCAGCAGGGCCCGGCCTAGCGGAGACGGAGGGACGCAGTATTTT
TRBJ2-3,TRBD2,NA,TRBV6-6,CASSGVSGIPDTQYF,TGTGCCAGCAGTGGGGTGAGCGGGATACCGGATACGCAGTATTTT
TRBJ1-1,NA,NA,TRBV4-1,CASSHLGGTIYTEAFF,TGCGCCAGCAGCCATCTGGGGGGGACGATATACACTGAAGCTTTCTTT
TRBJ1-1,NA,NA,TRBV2,CASSEMASGAFF,TGTGCCAGCAGTGAAATGGCCTCTGGAGCTTTCTTT
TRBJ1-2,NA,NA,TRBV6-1,CASSPTQGPAVGYTF,TGTGCCAGCAGCCCAACCCAGGGGCCGGCGGTTGGCTACACCTTC
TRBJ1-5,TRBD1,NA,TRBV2,CASSEERGPADQPQHF,TGTGCCAGCAGTGAAGAAAGGGGGCCAGCTGATCAGCCCCAGCATTTT
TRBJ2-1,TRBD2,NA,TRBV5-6,CASNAGGKSYNEQFF,TGTGCCAGCAACGCGGGGGGCAAATCCTACAATGAGCAGTTCTTC
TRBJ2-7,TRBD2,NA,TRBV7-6,CASSLLSGTSFAEQYF,TGTGCCAGCAGCCTACTATCGGGGACTAGCTTTGCCGAGCAGTACTTC
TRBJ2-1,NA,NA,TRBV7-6,CASSPGGNPYNEQFF,TGTGCCAGCAGCCCGGGGGGCAATCCCTACAATGAGCAGTTCTTC
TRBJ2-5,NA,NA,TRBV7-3,CASSPTGAQETQYF,TGTGCCAGCAGCCCGACAGGAGCCCAAGAGACCCAGTACTTC
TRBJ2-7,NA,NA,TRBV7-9,CASSSYNRGGYEQYF,TGTGCCAGCAGCTCCTATAACCGCGGAGGCTACGAGCAGTACTTC
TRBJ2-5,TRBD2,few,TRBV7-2,CASGLVGGTETQYF,TGTGCCAGCGGACTAGTAGGAGGCACTGAGACCCAGTACTTC
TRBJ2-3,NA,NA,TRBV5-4,CASSLMVGAEPDTQYF,TGTGCCAGCAGCTTAATGGTAGGAGCGGAACCAGATACGCAGTATTTT
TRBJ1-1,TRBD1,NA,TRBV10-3,CAIRGQLDTEAFF,TGTGCCATCAGGGGACAGCTAGACACTGAAGCTTTCTTT